This is a list of T cell receptor beta chains from one sample in a study of cytomegalovirus exposure and HLA in healthy donors. TCRdb's copy holds only in-frame clones and misses some; the assay was immunoSEQ multiplex PCR. The repertoire holds 90,000 to 110,000 clones, with just under 80% as singletons. Material for sequencing was PBMCs. The receptor set was obtained from a man aged 25 to 45 in good health and CMV-seronegative. The CDR3 runs from the conserved cysteine through the conserved F or W. D genes are given only for firm matches. Not every row has a clone size; where given, it reads once, few, many or a size class.

TRBJ1-2 once NA TRBV14 CASSQVIVSPSGYTF TGTGCCAGCAGCCAAGTCATAGTCTCCCCCTCTGGCTACACCTTC
TRBJ1-5 NA NA TRBV19 CASNPTTWNNQPQHF TGTGCCAGTAACCCCACGACTTGGAACAATCAGCCCCAGCATTTT
TRBJ2-3 NA NA TRBV9 CASSEGGFITDTQYF TGTGCCAGCAGCGAGGGGGGGTTTATTACAGATACGCAGTATTTT
TRBJ2-7 NA TRBD1 TRBV5-1 CASSPGQGPRYEQYF TGCGCCAGCAGCCCCGGACAGGGGCCGAGATACGAGCAGTACTTC
TRBJ1-6 NA NA TRBV19 CASSIAGSSYNSPLHF TGTGCCAGTAGTATTGCTGGGAGCTCCTATAATTCACCCCTCCACTTT
TRBJ2-1 NA TRBD2 TRBV4-1 CASSQGLAYNEQFF TGCGCCAGCAGCCAGGGACTAGCGTACAATGAGCAGTTCTTC
TRBJ1-1 NA NA TRBV19 CASSENRRIEAFF TGTGCCAGTAGCGAAAATAGGAGGATTGAAGCTTTCTTT
TRBJ1-5 NA TRBD1 TRBV2 CASSRAGGAFSNQPQHF TGTGCCAGCAGCCGTGCAGGGGGCGCGTTTAGCAATCAGCCCCAGCATTTT
TRBJ2-1 NA TRBD1 TRBV6-5 CASSTGTGVNNEQFF TGTGCCAGCAGCACCGGGACAGGGGTTAACAATGAGCAGTTCTTC
TRBJ2-7 once TRBD1 TRBV28 CASSNIRGQAGYEQYF TGTGCCAGCAGCAACATCCGGGGACAGGCAGGCTACGAGCAGTACTTC
TRBJ2-7 NA TRBD2 TRBV10-3 CAISVSGKSYEQYF TGTGCCATCAGTGTCAGCGGGAAAAGCTACGAGCAGTACTTC
TRBJ1-2 NA TRBD1 TRBV6-5 CASSYPAGGYYGYTF TGTGCCAGCAGTTACCCCGCAGGGGGCTACTATGGCTACACCTTC
TRBJ2-7 NA NA TRBV7-2 CASSSQGYEQYF TGTGCCAGCAGCTCTCAGGGTTACGAGCAGTACTTC
TRBJ2-3 NA NA TRBV4-3 CASSQDLAGRSDTQYF TGCGCCAGCAGCCAAGATCTGGCGGGGCGCTCGGATACGCAGTATTTT
TRBJ2-7 few TRBD1 TRBV27 CASSRNDRDTYEQYF TGTGCCAGCAGCCGGAATGACAGGGACACCTACGAGCAGTACTTC
TRBJ2-7 NA TRBD1 TRBV29-1 CSADGAGGYEQYF TGCAGCGCGGACGGGGCAGGGGGCTACGAGCAGTACTTC
TRBJ1-5 NA TRBD1 TRBV9 CASSVGTGYQPQHF TGTGCCAGCAGCGTCGGGACAGGCTATCAGCCCCAGCATTTT
TRBJ1-5 NA TRBD1 TRBV27 CASSDRGAWQPQHF TGTGCCAGCAGCGACAGGGGTGCATGGCAGCCCCAGCATTTT
TRBJ2-7 NA TRBD1 TRBV7-9 CASNSRGHYEQYF TGTGCCAGCAACTCCAGGGGGCACTACGAGCAGTACTTC
TRBJ2-3 NA NA TRBV5-1 CASSLAGAGSDTQYF TGCGCCAGCAGCTTGGCAGGGGCAGGGTCAGATACGCAGTATTTT
TRBJ1-5 NA NA TRBV30 CAWSAHTGFPNSNQPQHF TGTGCCTGGAGTGCTCATACAGGGTTCCCTAATAGCAATCAGCCCCAGCATTTT
TRBJ2-7 NA NA TRBV6-1 CASSEITGSGYEQYF TGTGCCAGCAGTGAAATCACAGGGAGTGGCTACGAGCAGTACTTC
TRBJ2-7 NA TRBD1 TRBV28 CASSSGQFPYEQYF TGTGCCAGCAGTTCGGGACAGTTTCCATACGAGCAGTACTTC
TRBJ1-5 NA NA TRBV13 CASSLGGRQPQHF TGTGCCAGCAGCTTAGGGGGCCGTCAGCCCCAGCATTTT
TRBJ1-3 NA NA TRBV6-5 CASSVESGNTIYF TGTGCCAGCAGCGTGGAGTCTGGAAACACCATATATTTT
TRBJ2-7 NA TRBD1 TRBV6-5 CASSYSWTGSAYEQYF TGTGCCAGCAGTTACTCTTGGACAGGTTCAGCCTACGAGCAGTACTTC
TRBJ2-7 few TRBD2 TRBV2 CASILRAGGAGEQYF TGTGCCAGCATTCTCAGAGCGGGAGGGGCTGGCGAGCAGTACTTC
TRBJ2-7 NA TRBD1 TRBV5-3 CARSLAGTGLAYEQYF TGTGCCAGAAGCTTGGCCGGGACAGGACTGGCCTACGAGCAGTACTTC
TRBJ1-1 few NA TRBV5-5 CASSFTNTEAFF TGTGCCAGCAGCTTTACAAACACTGAAGCTTTCTTT
TRBJ2-2 NA NA TRBV6-5 CASRRQPGELFF TGTGCCAGCAGACGACAACCCGGGGAGCTGTTTTTT
TRBJ2-2 NA NA TRBV18 CASSPPLGSGELFF TGTGCCAGCTCACCACCGCTGGGCAGCGGGGAGCTGTTTTTT
TRBJ2-1 NA TRBD2 TRBV7-2 CASSPIAGGTSEQFF TGTGCCAGCAGCCCGATAGCGGGAGGTACTTCTGAGCAGTTCTTC
TRBJ2-4 NA TRBD2 TRBV5-6 CASSLVTAGGGNIQYF TGTGCCAGCAGCTTGGTGACAGCGGGGGGGGGAAACATTCAGTACTTC
TRBJ2-5 NA TRBD1 TRBV6-6 CASSSPGQGAKTQYF TGTGCCAGCAGTAGTCCGGGACAGGGGGCAAAGACCCAGTACTTC
TRBJ1-2 NA TRBD1 TRBV4-1 CASSQVAGQGSYGYTF TGCGCCAGCAGCCAAGTTGCCGGACAGGGGTCCTATGGCTACACCTTC
TRBJ2-5 once NA TRBV7-2 CASSLSPGNILETQYF TGTGCCAGCAGCTTATCTCCGGGAAACATCCTAGAGACCCAGTACTTC
TRBJ2-2 few TRBD2 TRBV2 CASRFLASGNTGELFF TGTGCCAGCAGATTTCTTGCTAGCGGGAACACCGGGGAGCTGTTTTTT
TRBJ2-7 NA TRBD1 TRBV4-3 CASSQYGQGAAQYF TGCGCCAGCAGCCAATATGGACAGGGGGCCGCGCAGTACTTC
TRBJ2-1 NA NA TRBV7-9 CASSPRAHGQYNEQFF TGTGCCAGCAGCCCAAGAGCTCACGGACAGTACAATGAGCAGTTCTTC
TRBJ2-1 NA TRBD1 TRBV7-9 CASSSMGQGQFF TGTGCCAGCAGCTCCATGGGACAGGGGCAGTTCTTC
TRBJ1-1 few NA TRBV5-4 CASSLAKGRGTEAFF TGTGCCAGCAGCTTGGCCAAGGGGCGGGGAACTGAAGCTTTCTTT